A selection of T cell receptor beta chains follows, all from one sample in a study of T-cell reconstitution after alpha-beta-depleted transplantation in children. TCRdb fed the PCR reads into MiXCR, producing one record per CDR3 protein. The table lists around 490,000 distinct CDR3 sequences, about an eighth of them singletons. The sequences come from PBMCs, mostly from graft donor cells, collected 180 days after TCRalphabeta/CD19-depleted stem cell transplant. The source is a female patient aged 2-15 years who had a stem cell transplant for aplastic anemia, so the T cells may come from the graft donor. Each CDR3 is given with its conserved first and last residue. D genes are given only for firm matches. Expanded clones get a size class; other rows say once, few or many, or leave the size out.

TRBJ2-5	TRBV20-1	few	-	CSAVRETQYF	TGCAGTGCGGTTAGAGAGACCCAGTACTTC
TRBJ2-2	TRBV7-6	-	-	CASNQMGTPGTGELFF	TGTGCCAGCAACCAAATGGGGACCCCGGGCACCGGGGAGCTGTTTTTT
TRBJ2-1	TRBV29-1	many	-	CSVERANNEQFF	TGCAGCGTTGAAAGGGCAAACAATGAGCAGTTCTTC
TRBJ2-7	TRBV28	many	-	CASQGQMFLGEQYF	TGTGCCAGCCAGGGACAAATGTTCTTGGGGGAGCAGTACTTC
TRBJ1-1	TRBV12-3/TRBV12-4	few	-	CASRNNRASGEAFF	TGTGCCAGCAGGAATAACAGGGCCTCAGGCGAAGCTTTCTTT
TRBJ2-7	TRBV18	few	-	CASSPQSSYEQYF	TGTGCCAGCTCACCCCAGAGTTCCTACGAGCAGTACTTC
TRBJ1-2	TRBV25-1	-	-	CASSDRVRGIRGYTF	TGTGCCAGCAGCGACCGGGTCCGGGGGATTCGAGGCTACACCTTC
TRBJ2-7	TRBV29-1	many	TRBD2	CSVEVAGGYYEQYF	TGCAGCGTTGAAGTAGCGGGCGGCTACTACGAGCAGTACTTC
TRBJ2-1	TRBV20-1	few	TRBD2	CSAKLTSGPRNEQFF	TGCAGTGCTAAATTGACTAGCGGGCCGAGGAATGAGCAGTTCTTC
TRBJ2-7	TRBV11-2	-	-	CASSLIGEPLYEQYF	TGTGCCAGCAGCTTAATCGGGGAACCCCTATACGAGCAGTACTTC
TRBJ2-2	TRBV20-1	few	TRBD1	CSARPYRGYTGELFF	TGCAGTGCTAGGCCCTACAGGGGGTACACCGGGGAGCTGTTTTTT
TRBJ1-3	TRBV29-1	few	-	CSALGASSGNTIYF	TGCAGCGCCCTAGGGGCCTCCTCTGGAAACACCATATATTTT
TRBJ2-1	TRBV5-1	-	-	CASSYTGTPNEQFF	TGCGCCAGCAGCTATACCGGGACCCCCAATGAGCAGTTCTTC
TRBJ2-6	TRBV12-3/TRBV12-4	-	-	CASSHLGANVLTF	TGTGCCAGCAGCCACCTCGGGGCCAACGTCCTGACTTTC
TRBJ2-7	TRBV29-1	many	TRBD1	CSVRDRAYEQYF	TGCAGCGTCCGGGACAGGGCCTACGAGCAGTACTTC
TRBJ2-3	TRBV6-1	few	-	CASSPDRRDPGGHTDTQYF	TGTGCCAGCAGCCCCGACCGGAGGGATCCCGGTGGCCACACAGATACGCAGTATTTT
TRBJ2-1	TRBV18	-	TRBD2	CASSPGLANEQFF	TGTGCCAGCTCACCAGGACTAGCCAATGAGCAGTTCTTC
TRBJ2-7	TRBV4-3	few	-	CASSQDPGNPRREQYF	TGCGCCAGCAGCCAAGACCCCGGGAACCCGAGGAGGGAGCAGTACTTC
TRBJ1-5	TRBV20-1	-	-	CSASAQLNQPQHF	TGCAGTGCTAGTGCTCAGCTCAATCAGCCCCAGCATTTT
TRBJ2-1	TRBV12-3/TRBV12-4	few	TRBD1	CASSPNRGRNEQFF	TGTGCCAGCAGTCCCAACAGGGGGCGGAATGAGCAGTTCTTC
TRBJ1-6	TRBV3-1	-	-	CASRRGDSPLHF	TGTGCCAGTAGACGTGGTGATTCACCCCTCCACTTT
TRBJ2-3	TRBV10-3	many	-	CAISEKAGTDTQYF	TGTGCCATCAGTGAGAAGGCTGGCACAGATACGCAGTATTTT
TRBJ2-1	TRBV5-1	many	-	CASSLVSGSYNEQFF	TGCGCCAGCAGCTTGGTGAGCGGTTCCTACAATGAGCAGTTCTTC
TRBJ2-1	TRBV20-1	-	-	CSARDGRRKTYNEQFF	TGCAGTGCTAGAGATGGGCGGAGGAAGACCTACAATGAGCAGTTCTTC
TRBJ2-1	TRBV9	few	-	CASSVSDIGEQFF	TGTGCCAGCAGCGTTTCCGATATTGGTGAGCAGTTCTTC
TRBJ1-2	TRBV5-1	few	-	CASSWGNYGYTF	TGCGCCAGCAGCTGGGGGAACTATGGCTACACCTTC
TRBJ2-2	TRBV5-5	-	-	CASSLLLGAGELFF	TGTGCCAGCAGCTTGCTCCTCGGGGCCGGGGAGCTGTTTTTT
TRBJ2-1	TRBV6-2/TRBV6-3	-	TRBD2	CASSYYPWSGGNEQFF	TGTGCCAGCAGTTACTACCCCTGGAGCGGGGGAAATGAGCAGTTCTTC
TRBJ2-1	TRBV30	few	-	CAWSPWTTQHEQFF	TGTGCCTGGAGTCCCTGGACTACCCAACATGAGCAGTTCTTC
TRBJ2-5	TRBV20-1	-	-	CSARASGETQYF	TGCAGTGCTAGAGCGTCGGGGGAGACCCAGTACTTC
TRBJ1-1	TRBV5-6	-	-	CASSRMDRMNTEAFF	TGTGCCAGCAGCCGGATGGACAGAATGAACACTGAAGCTTTCTTT
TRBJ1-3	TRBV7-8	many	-	CASSRGVGSGNTIYF	TGTGCCAGCAGCCGAGGCGTGGGGTCTGGAAACACCATATATTTT
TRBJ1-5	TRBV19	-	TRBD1	CASSLRDRNNQPQHF	TGTGCCAGTAGTCTCAGGGACAGGAATAATCAGCCCCAGCATTTT
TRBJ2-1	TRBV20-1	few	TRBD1	CSAKDRGYYNEQFF	TGCAGTGCTAAGGACAGGGGCTACTACAATGAGCAGTTCTTC
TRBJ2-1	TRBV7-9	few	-	CASSLPRAGRAYNEQFF	TGTGCCAGCAGCCTACCAAGGGCGGGGCGGGCCTACAATGAGCAGTTCTTC
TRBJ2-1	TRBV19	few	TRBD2	CASSHLAGGGFNEQFF	TGTGCCAGTAGTCATCTAGCGGGTGGGGGCTTCAATGAGCAGTTCTTC
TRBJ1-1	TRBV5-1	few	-	CASSLVGFTEAFF	TGCGCCAGCAGCTTGGTGGGTTTTACTGAAGCTTTCTTT
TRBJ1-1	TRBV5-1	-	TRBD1	CASSWLDRGLGTEAFF	TGCGCCAGCAGCTGGCTGGACAGGGGGCTCGGGACTGAAGCTTTCTTT
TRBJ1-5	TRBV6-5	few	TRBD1	CASSYGAGGNQPQHF	TGTGCCAGCAGTTACGGAGCAGGGGGAAATCAGCCCCAGCATTTT
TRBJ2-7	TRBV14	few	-	CASSQVSGGSYEQYF	TGTGCCAGCAGCCAAGTCTCGGGTGGGAGCTACGAGCAGTACTTC
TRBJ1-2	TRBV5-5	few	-	CASSWLGTRSGYTF	TGTGCCAGCAGCTGGCTTGGGACACGGAGTGGCTACACCTTC
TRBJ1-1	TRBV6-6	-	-	CASSYGTPVAF	TGTGCCAGCAGTTATGGGACCCCTGTTGCCTTT
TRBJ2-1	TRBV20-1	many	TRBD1	CSARGGTGYNEQFF	TGCAGTGCTAGAGGAGGGACAGGGTACAATGAGCAGTTCTTC
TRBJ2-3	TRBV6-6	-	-	CASRDSNTDTQYF	TGTGCCAGCAGGGACAGTAACACAGATACGCAGTATTTT
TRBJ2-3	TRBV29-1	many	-	CSVNVGDTQYF	TGCAGCGTTAACGTGGGGGATACGCAGTATTTT
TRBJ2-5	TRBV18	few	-	CASSSNRDFEETQYF	TGTGCCAGCTCATCAAACAGGGATTTCGAAGAGACCCAGTACTTC
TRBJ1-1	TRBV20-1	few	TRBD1	CSANPPRSARGLTFF	TGCAGTGCTAACCCCCCCCGGTCAGCCAGGGGGCTAACTTTCTTT
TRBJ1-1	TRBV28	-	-	CASSLSLTYQGPLDTEAFF	TGTGCCAGCAGTCTCTCCCTCACGTACCAGGGGCCTCTGGACACTGAAGCTTTCTTT
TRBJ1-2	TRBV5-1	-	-	CASSLAPDGSYGYTF	TGCGCCAGCAGCTTGGCCCCCGACGGCAGCTATGGCTACACCTTC
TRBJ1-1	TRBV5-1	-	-	CASSVAQTGNTEAFF	TGCGCCAGCAGCGTCGCCCAGACGGGGAACACTGAAGCTTTCTTT
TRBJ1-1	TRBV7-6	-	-	CASSPWGLQTLEAEAFF	TGTGCCAGCAGCCCTTGGGGGCTGCAGACGCTCGAGGCTGAAGCTTTCTTT
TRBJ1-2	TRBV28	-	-	CASSHPLDLYGYTF	TGTGCCAGCAGCCACCCGCTCGATCTCTATGGCTACACCTTC
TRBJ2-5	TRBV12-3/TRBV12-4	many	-	CASTRGVLETQYF	TGTGCCAGCACCCGAGGAGTCTTGGAGACCCAGTACTTC
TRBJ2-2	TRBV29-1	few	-	CSVEWAIRGTGELFF	TGCAGCGTTGAATGGGCAATCCGTGGAACCGGGGAGCTGTTTTTT